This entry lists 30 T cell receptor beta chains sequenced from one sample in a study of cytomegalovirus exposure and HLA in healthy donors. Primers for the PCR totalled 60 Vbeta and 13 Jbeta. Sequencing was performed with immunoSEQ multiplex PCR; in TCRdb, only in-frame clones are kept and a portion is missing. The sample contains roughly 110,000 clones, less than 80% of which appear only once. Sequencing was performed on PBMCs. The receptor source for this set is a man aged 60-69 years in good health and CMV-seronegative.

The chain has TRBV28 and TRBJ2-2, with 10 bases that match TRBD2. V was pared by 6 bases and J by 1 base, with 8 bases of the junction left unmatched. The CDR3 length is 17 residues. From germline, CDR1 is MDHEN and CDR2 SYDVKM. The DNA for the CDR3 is TGTGCCAGCAGGGTCCTAGCGGGGGCCCTGAACACCGGGGAGCTGTTTTTT. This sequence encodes CASRVLAGALNTGELFF.

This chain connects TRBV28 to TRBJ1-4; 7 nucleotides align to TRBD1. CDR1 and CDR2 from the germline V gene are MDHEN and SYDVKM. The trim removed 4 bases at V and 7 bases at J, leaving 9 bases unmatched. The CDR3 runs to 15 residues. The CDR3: CASSYLEGAGEKLFF. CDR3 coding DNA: TGTGCCAGCAGTTACCTTGAGGGGGCTGGTGAAAAACTGTTTTTT.

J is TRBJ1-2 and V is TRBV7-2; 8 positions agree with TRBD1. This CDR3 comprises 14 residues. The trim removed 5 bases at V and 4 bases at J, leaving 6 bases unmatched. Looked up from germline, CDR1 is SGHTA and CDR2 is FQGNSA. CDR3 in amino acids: CASSPGQGGYGYTF. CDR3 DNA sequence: TGTGCCAGCAGCCCCGGACAGGGAGGCTATGGCTACACCTTC.

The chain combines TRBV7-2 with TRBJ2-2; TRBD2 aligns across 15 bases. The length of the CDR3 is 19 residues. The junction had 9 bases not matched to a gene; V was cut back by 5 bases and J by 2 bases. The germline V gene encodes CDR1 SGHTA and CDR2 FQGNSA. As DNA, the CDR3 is TGTGCCAGCAGCCTAAGGGGACTAGCGGGGGGTGGTAACACCGGGGAGCTGTTTTTT. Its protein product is CASSLRGLAGGGNTGELFF.

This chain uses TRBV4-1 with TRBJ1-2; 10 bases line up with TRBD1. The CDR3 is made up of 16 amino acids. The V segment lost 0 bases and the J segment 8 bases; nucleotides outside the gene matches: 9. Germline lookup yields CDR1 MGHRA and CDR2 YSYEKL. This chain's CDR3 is CASSQERQTGGGGYTF. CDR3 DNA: TGCGCCAGCAGCCAAGAAAGGCAGACAGGGGGCGGCGGCTACACCTTC.

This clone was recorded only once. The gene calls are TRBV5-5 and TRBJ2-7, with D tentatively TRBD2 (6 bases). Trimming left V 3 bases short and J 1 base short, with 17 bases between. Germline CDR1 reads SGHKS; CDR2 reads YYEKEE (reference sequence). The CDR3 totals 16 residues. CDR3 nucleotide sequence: TGTGCCAGCAGCTGGGGTGACATTGGGAGGTCCTACGAGCAGTACGTC. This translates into CASSWGDIGRSYEQYV.

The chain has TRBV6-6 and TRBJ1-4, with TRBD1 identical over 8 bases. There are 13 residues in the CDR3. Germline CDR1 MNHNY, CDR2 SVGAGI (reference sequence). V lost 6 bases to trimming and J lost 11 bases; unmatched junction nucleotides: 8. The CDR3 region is CASSPTGGGKLFF. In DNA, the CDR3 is TGTGCCAGCAGCCCCACAGGGGGGGGGAAACTGTTTTTT.

CDR3 coding DNA: TGTGCCAGCAGCGTTAGAGGACAGGGGCGCTCTGGGGCCAACGTCCTGACTTTC. Its protein product is CASSVRGQGRSGANVLTF. The J gene is TRBJ2-6, the V gene TRBV7-2, with 9 nucleotides matching TRBD1. The CDR3 consists of 18 residues. The germline gives CDR1 SGHTA, CDR2 FQGNSA. With 5 bases clipped from V and 0 bases from J, the junction kept 8 bases outside the gene matches. Drawing the rest from reference TRBV7-2 and TRBJ2-6, the complete variable domain is GAGVSQSPSNKVTEKGKDVELRCDPISGHTALYWYRQSLGQGLEFLIYFQGNSAPDKSGLPSDRFSAERTGGSVSTLTIQRTQQEDSAVYLCASSVRGQGRSGANVLTFGAGSRLTVL.

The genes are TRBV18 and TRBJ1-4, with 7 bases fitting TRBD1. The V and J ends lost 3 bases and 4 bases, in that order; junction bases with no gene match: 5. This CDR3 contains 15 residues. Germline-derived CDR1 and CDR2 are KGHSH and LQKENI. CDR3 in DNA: TGTGCCAGCTCACCCGAGACAGGGAATAATGAAAAACTGTTTTTT. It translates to CASSPETGNNEKLFF. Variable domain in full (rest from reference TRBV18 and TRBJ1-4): NAGVMQNPRHLVRRRGQEARLRCSPMKGHSHVYWYRQLPEEGLKFMVYLQKENIIDESGMPKERFSAEFPKEGPSILRIQQVVRGDSAAYFCASSPETGNNEKLFFGSGTQLSVL.

The CDR3, as DNA: TGTGCCAGCAGCTTAACCGGTAATCAGCCCCAGCATTTT. Protein sequence: CASSLTGNQPQHF. This rearrangement joins TRBV7-8 to TRBJ1-5; D remains unclear. The CDR3 sequence is 13 residues long. V lost 2 bases to trimming and J lost 4 bases, with 6 bases between them. The germline CDR1 and CDR2 sequences are SGHVS and FQNEAQ.

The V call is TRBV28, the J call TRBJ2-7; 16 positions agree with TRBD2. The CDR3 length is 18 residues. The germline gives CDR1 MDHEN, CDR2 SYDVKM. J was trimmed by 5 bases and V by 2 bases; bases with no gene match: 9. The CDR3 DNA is TGTGCCAGCAGTTTACCCCCCGGGACTAGCGGGGGGGCCCACGAGCAGTACGTC. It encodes CASSLPPGTSGGAHEQYV.

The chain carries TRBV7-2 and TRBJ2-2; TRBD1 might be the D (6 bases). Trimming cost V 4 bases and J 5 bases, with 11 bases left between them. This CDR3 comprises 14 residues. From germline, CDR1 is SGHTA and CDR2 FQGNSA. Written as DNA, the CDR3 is TGTGCCAGCAGCTATCGAACAGGGACCGGGGAGCTGTTTTTT. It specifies CASSYRTGTGELFF. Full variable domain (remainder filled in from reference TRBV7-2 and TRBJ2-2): GAGVSQSPSNKVTEKGKDVELRCDPISGHTALYWYRQSLGQGLEFLIYFQGNSAPDKSGLPSDRFSAERTGGSVSTLTIQRTQQEDSAVYLCASSYRTGTGELFFGEGSRLTVL.

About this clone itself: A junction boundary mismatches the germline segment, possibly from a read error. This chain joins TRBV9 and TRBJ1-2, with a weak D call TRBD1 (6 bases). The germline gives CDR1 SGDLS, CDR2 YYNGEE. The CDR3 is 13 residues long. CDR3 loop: CASSTGMNSGYTF. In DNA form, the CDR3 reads TGTGCCAGCAGCACAGGGATGAACTCTGGCTACACCTTC.

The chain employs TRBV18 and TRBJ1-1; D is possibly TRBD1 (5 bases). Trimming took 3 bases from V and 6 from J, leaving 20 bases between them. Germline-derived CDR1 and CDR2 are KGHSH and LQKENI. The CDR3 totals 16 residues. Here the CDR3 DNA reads TGTGCCAGCTCACCCCGTTCGGGGGATGGAGGCTCTGAAGCTTTCTTT. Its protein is CASSPRSGDGGSEAFF.

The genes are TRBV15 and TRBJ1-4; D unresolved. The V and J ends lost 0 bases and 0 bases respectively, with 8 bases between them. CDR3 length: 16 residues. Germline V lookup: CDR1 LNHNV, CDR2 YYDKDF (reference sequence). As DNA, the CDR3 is TGTGCCACCAGCAGAGAACGGGGAGCAACTAATGAAAAACTGTTTTTT. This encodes CATSRERGATNEKLFF.

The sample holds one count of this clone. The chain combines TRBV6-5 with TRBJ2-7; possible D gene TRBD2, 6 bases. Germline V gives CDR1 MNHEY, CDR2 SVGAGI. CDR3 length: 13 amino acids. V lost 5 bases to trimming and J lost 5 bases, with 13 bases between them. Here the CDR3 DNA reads TGTGCCAGCAGTCCGCGGCAGCGGGACGAGCAGTACTTC. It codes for CASSPRQRDEQYF.

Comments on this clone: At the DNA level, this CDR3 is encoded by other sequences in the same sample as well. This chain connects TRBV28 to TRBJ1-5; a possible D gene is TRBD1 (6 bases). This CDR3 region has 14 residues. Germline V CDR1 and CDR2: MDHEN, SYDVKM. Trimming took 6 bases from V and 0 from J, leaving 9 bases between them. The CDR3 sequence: CASSRTDSNQPQHF. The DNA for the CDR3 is TGTGCCAGCAGCCGGACAGATAGCAATCAGCCCCAGCATTTT.

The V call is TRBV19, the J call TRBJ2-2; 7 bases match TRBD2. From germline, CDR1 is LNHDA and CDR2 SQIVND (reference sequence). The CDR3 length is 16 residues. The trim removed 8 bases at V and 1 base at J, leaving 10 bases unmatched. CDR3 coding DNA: TGTGCCAGTGCAACCGGGACTACCTTGAACACCGGGGAGCTGTTTTTT. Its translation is CASATGTTLNTGELFF.

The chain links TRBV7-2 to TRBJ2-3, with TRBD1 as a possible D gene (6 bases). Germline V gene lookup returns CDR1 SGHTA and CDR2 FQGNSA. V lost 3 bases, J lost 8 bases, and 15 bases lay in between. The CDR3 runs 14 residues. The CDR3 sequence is CASSFTSWGRTQYF. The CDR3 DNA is TGTGCCAGCAGCTTCACCTCGTGGGGGCGTACGCAGTATTTT.

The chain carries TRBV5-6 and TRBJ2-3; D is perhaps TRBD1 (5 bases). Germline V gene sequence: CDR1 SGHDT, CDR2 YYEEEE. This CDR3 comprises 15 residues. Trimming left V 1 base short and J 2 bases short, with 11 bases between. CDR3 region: CASSLMGLYTDTQYF. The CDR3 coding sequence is TGTGCCAGCAGCTTGATGGGGCTTTACACAGATACGCAGTATTTT.

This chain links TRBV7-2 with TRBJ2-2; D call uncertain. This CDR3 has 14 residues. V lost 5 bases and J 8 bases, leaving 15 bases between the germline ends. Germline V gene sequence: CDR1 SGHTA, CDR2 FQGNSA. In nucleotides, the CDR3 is TGTGCCAGCAGCCAAGATTATTCTAAGGGGGAGCTGTTTTTT. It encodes CASSQDYSKGELFF.

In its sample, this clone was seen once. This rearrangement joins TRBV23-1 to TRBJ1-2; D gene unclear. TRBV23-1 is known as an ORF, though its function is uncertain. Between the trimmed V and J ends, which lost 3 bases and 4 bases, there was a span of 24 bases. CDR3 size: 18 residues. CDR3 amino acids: CASSHSRVVADCPYGYTF. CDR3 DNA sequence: TGCGCCAGCAGTCATTCGAGAGTGGTAGCGGATTGTCCCTATGGCTACACCTTC.

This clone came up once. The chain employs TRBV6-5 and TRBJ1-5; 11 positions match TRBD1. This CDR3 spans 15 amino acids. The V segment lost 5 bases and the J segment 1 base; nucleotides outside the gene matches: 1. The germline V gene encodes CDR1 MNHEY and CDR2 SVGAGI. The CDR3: CASSRDRGSNQPQHF. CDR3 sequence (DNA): TGTGCCAGCAGTCGGGACAGGGGGAGCAATCAGCCCCAGCATTTT.

CDR3 nucleotide sequence: TGTGCCACCTCAAAGGGAGGGCAAGATCAGCCCCAGCATTTT. Translated, it gives CATSKGGQDQPQHF. This chain links TRBV28 with TRBJ1-5; no definite D call. The CDR3 sequence is 14 residues long. V was pared by 10 bases and J by 5 bases, with 18 bases between. Germline loops: CDR1 MDHEN, CDR2 SYDVKM.

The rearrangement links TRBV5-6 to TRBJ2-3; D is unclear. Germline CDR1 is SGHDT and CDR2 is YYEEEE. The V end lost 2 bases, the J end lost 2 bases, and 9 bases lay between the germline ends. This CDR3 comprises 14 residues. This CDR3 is CASSFTVPTDTQYF. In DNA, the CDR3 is TGTGCCAGCAGCTTTACAGTTCCCACAGATACGCAGTATTTT.

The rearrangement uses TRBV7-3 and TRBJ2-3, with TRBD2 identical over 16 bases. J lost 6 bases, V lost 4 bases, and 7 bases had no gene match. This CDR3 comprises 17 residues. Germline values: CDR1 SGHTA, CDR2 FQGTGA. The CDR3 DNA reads TGTGCCAGCAGCTCCGGGACTAGCGGGGGGGCTGGGGATACGCAGTATTTT. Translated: CASSSGTSGGAGDTQYF. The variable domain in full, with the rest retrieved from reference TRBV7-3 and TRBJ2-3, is GAGVSQTPSNKVTEKGKYVELRCDPISGHTALYWYRQSLGQGPEFLIYFQGTGAADDSGLPNDRFFAVRPEGSVSTLKIQRTERGDSAVYLCASSSGTSGGAGDTQYFGPGTRLTVL.

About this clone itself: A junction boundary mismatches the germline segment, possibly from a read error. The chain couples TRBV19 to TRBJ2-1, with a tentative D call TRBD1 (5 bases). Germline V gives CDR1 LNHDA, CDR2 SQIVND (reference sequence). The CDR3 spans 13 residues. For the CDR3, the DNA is TGTGCCAGTAGATGGCAGGGCTACGATGAGCAGTTCTTC. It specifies CASRWQGYDEQFF.

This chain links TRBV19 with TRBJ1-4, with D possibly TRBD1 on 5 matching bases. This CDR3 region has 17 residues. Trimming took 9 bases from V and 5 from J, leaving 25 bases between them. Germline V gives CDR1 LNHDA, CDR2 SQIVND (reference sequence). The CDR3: CARFTDRFFRSNEKLFF. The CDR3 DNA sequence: TGTGCCAGATTTACCGACAGATTCTTCCGTTCGAATGAAAAACTGTTTTTT.

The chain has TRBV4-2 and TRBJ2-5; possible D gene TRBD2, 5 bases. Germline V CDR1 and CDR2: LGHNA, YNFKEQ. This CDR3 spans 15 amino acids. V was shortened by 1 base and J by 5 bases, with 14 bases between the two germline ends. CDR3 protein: CASSQGYNRGETQYF. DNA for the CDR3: TGTGCCAGCAGCCAAGGTTATAACAGAGGGGAGACCCAGTACTTC.

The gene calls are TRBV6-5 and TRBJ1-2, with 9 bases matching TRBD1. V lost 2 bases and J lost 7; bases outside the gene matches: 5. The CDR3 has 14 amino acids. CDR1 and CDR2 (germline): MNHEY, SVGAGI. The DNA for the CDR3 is TGTGCCAGCAGTTACGGGACAGGGATCGGTGGCTACACCTTC. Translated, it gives CASSYGTGIGGYTF.